This T cell receptor beta chain was obtained from a study of cytomegalovirus exposure and HLA in healthy donors. PCR primers comprised 60 Vbeta and 13 Jbeta primers. The protocol was immunoSEQ multiplex PCR, while the TCRdb copy is restricted to in-frame clones and leaves out a portion. The sample holds some 150,000 clones, approximately 80% seen once. Sequencing was performed on PBMCs. The receptor's source is a man in his fifties or sixties in good health and CMV-seropositive.

Here the CDR3 reads CASSMRQGAAGELFF. Here the CDR3 DNA reads TGTGCCAGTAGTATGAGACAGGGGGCGGCCGGGGAGCTGTTTTTT. The V and J genes are TRBV19 and TRBJ2-2; 10 bases agree with TRBD1. Germline CDR1 LNHDA, CDR2 SQIVND (reference sequence). The V segment lost 3 bases and the J segment 6 bases; nucleotides outside the gene matches: 4. The CDR3 is 15 residues long.